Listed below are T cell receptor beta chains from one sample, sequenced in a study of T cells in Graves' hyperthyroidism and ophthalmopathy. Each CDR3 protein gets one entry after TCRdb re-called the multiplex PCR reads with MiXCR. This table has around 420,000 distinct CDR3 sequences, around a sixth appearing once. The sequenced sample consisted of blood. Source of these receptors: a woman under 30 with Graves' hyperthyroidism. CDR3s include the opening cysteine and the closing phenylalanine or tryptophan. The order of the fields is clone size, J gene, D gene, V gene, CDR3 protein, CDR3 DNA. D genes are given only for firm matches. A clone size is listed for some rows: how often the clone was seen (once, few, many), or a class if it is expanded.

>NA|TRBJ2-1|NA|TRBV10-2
CASSPWGPGSYNEQFF
TGCGCCAGCAGTCCCTGGGGACCCGGCTCCTACAATGAGCAGTTCTTC
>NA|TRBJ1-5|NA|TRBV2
CASRPQVFNQPQHF
TGTGCCAGCAGACCACAGGTTTTCAATCAGCCCCAGCATTTT
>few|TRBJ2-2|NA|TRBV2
CASSEAGTRFTGELFF
TGTGCCAGCAGTGAAGCTGGCACACGTTTCACCGGGGAGCTGTTTTTT
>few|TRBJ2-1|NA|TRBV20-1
CSATDRFNSYNEQFF
TGCAGTGCTACCGACCGGTTCAACTCCTACAATGAGCAGTTCTTC
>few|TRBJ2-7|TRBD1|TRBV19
CAGSEDRGSYEQYF
TGTGCCGGTAGTGAGGACAGGGGATCCTACGAGCAGTACTTC
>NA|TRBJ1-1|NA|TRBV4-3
CASSQDGGEWSTEAFF
TGCGCCAGCAGCCAAGATGGGGGCGAGTGGAGCACTGAAGCTTTCTTT
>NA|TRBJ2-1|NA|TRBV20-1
CSARASDPRIYNEQFF
TGCAGTGCTAGAGCTAGCGACCCAAGAATCTACAATGAGCAGTTCTTC
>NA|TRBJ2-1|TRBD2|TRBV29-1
CSGRLAGGDEQFF
TGCAGCGGCAGACTAGCGGGGGGCGATGAGCAGTTCTTC
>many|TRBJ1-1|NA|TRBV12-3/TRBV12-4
CASRDRRDGEAFF
TGTGCCAGCAGGGACCGTCGGGACGGTGAAGCTTTCTTT
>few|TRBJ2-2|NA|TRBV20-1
CSASQETGELFF
TGCAGTGCTAGTCAGGAGACCGGGGAGCTGTTTTTT
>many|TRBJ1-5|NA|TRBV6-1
CASSQRQVFQPQHF
TGTGCCAGCAGTCAAAGACAGGTTTTTCAGCCCCAGCATTTT
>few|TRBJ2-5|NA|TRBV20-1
CSARRDGGGETQYF
TGCAGTGCTAGAAGGGATGGGGGTGGCGAGACCCAGTACTTC
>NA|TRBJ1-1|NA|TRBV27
CASRGVNTEAFF
TGTGCCAGCAGGGGAGTGAACACTGAAGCTTTCTTT
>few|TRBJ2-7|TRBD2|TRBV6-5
CASSYGGGPYEQYF
TGTGCCAGCAGTTACGGCGGGGGGCCCTACGAGCAGTACTTC
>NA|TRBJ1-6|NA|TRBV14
CASSRNWVGSPLHF
TGTGCCAGCAGCCGAAATTGGGTGGGTTCACCCCTCCACTTT
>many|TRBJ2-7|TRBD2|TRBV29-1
CSVAGALEQYF
TGCAGCGTCGCGGGAGCACTCGAGCAGTACTTC
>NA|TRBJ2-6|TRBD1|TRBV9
CASSARQGGTGANVLTF
TGTGCCAGCAGCGCCCGACAGGGTGGCACTGGGGCCAACGTCCTGACTTTC
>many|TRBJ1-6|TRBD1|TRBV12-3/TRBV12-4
CASSLSTGGYYNSPLHF
TGTGCCAGCAGTTTGTCTACAGGGGGCTACTATAATTCACCCCTCCACTTT
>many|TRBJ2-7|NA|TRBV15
CATSRDTPVPPYEQYF
TGTGCCACCAGCAGAGACACACCCGTTCCGCCCTACGAGCAGTACTTC
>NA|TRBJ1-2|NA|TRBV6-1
CASSANVGGFPYGYTF
TGTGCCAGCAGCGCCAACGTGGGGGGGTTTCCCTATGGCTACACCTTC
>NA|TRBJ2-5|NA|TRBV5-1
CASRMGGETQYF
TGCGCCAGCAGAATGGGGGGAGAGACCCAGTACTTC
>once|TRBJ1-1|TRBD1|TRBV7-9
CASSSGTGIEAFF
TGTGCCAGCAGCTCAGGGACAGGCATTGAAGCTTTCTTT
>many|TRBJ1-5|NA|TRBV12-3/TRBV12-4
CASSSRSGRGSNQPQHF
TGTGCCAGCAGTTCCCGCAGCGGCAGGGGAAGCAATCAGCCCCAGCATTTT
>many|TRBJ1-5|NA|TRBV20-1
CSASQDRFRSNQPQHF
TGCAGTGCTAGTCAGGACCGATTTCGGAGCAATCAGCCCCAGCATTTT
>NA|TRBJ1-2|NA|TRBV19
CASSTRGVNYGYTF
TGTGCCAGTAGTACCCGGGGGGTTAACTATGGCTACACCTTC
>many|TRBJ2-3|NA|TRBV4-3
CASRSGSSSTDTQYF
TGCGCCAGCAGATCGGGGAGTTCTAGCACAGATACGCAGTATTTT
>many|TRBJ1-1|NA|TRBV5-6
CASSRRTGRRNTEAFF
TGTGCCAGCAGTCGTCGGACGGGAAGAAGGAACACTGAAGCTTTCTTT
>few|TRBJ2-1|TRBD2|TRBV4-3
CASSPDSGGAYNEQFF
TGCGCCAGCAGCCCCGACTCGGGGGGGGCCTACAATGAGCAGTTCTTC
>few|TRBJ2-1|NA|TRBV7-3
CASSLRGAEYNEQFF
TGTGCCAGCAGCTTAAGGGGGGCGGAATACAATGAGCAGTTCTTC
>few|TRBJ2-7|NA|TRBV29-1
CSVEGGVGGEQYF
TGCAGCGTTGAAGGGGGGGTGGGTGGCGAGCAGTACTTC
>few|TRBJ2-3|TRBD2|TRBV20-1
CSASGAGGVGDTQYF
TGCAGTGCTTCAGGAGCGGGAGGAGTGGGAGATACGCAGTATTTT
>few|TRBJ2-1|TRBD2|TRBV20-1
CSASSEAGGPWKFF
TGCAGTGCTAGTTCGGAAGCGGGAGGGCCTTGGAAGTTCTTC
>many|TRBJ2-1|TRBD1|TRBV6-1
CASSKLGQGSYNEQFF
TGTGCCAGCAGTAAACTGGGACAGGGGTCATACAATGAGCAGTTCTTC
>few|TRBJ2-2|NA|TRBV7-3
CASSPQGSLSGELFF
TGTGCCAGCAGCCCCCAGGGTAGTCTATCCGGGGAGCTGTTTTTT
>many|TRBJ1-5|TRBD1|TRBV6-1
CASSDRQGGNQPQHF
TGTGCCAGCAGTGATCGACAGGGGGGGAATCAGCCCCAGCATTTT
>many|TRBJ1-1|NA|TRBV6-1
CASGERRGLMNTEAFF
TGTGCCAGCGGAGAGAGAAGGGGACTCATGAACACTGAAGCTTTCTTT
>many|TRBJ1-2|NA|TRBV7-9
CASSLENSVSVVGTF
TGTGCCAGCAGCTTAGAGAACTCTGTATCGGTCGTGGGGACCTTC
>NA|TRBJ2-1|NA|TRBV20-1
CSASQGRGYNEQFF
TGCAGTGCTAGTCAAGGCCGGGGCTACAATGAGCAGTTCTTC
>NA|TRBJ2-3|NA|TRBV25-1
CASSVSSPLGKQYF
TGTGCCAGCAGTGTTTCTTCCCCCCTTGGAAAGCAGTATTTT
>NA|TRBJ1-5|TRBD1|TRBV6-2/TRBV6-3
CASSPGGPAYRAQHF
TGTGCCAGCAGCCCAGGGGGCCCCGCTTATCGTGCCCAGCATTTT
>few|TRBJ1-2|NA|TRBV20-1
CSARGGGYAYTF
TGCAGTGCCCGAGGGGGGGGGTATGCCTACACCTTC
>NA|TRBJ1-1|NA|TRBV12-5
CASRGLNGEAFF
TGTGCTAGCAGGGGCCTCAATGGTGAAGCTTTCTTT
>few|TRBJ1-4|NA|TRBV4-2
CASSQEGRSGRGFEKLFF
TGTGCCAGCAGCCAAGAGGGTAGGAGTGGCAGGGGTTTCGAAAAACTGTTTTTT
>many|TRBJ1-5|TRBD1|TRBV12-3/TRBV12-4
CASSLRTGVSNQPQHF
TGTGCCAGCAGTTTAAGGACAGGGGTAAGCAATCAGCCCCAGCATTTT
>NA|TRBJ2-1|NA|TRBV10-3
CAILGGPGNEQFF
TGTGCCATTCTGGGAGGTCCGGGCAATGAGCAGTTCTTC
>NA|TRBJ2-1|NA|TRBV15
CATSSFGIPHNEQFF
TGTGCCACCAGCAGTTTCGGGATCCCCCACAATGAGCAGTTCTTC
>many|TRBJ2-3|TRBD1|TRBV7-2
CASSLYTGADTQYF
TGTGCCAGCAGCTTGTATACAGGGGCAGATACGCAGTATTTT
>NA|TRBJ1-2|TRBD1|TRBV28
CATGTGINYGYTF
TGTGCCACCGGGACAGGGATCAACTATGGCTACACCTTC
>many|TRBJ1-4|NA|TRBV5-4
CASSSPREGNEKLFF
TGTGCCAGCAGCTCCCCTAGGGAGGGAAATGAAAAACTGTTTTTT
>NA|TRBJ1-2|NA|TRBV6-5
CASSSLEMSSYGYTF
TGTGCCAGCAGTTCCCTCGAGATGTCAAGCTATGGCTACACCTTC
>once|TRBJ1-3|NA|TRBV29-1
CSAIPFPTPAGNTIYF
TGCAGCGCCATACCCTTCCCAACTCCGGCCGGAAACACCATATATTTT
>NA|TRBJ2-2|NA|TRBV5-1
CASGLGGLARPNTGELFF
TGCGCCAGCGGCTTGGGGGGACTGGCCCGTCCTAACACCGGGGAGCTGTTTTTT
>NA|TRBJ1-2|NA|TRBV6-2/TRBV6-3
CASSYTDTTNYGYTF
TGTGCCAGCAGTTACACGGACACAACTAACTATGGCTACACCTTC
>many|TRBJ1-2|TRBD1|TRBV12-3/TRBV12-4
CASSIIQGTHGYTF
TGTGCCAGCAGTATAATACAGGGGACCCATGGCTACACCTTC